This record covers a single T cell receptor beta chain. Its target is unknown. The CDR3 runs to 15 residues. Germline V gene lookup returns CDR1 MDHEN and CDR2 SYDVKM. Losses at the gene ends were 6 bases for V and 4 bases for J; bases not matched to a gene: 8. Vbeta (60) and Jbeta (13) primers were used in the PCR. This table comes from immunoSEQ multiplex PCR, and its TCRdb copy is limited to in-frame clones, with some not included. The sample shows around 78,000 clones, approximately 57% of them seen only once. These data originate in a study of cytomegalovirus exposure and HLA in healthy donors. Study-wide results and limits: As a later analysis revealed, the rate of TCR association differed by HLA locus, with DRB1 most and HLA-C fewest.

The chain has TRBV28 and TRBJ2-2; TRBD1 matches at 7 bases. Sequencing used PBMCs. The TCR sequence derives from a man aged 25-45 years in good health and CMV-seropositive. This CDR3 reads CASSTGQLTTGELFF. CDR3 bases: TGTGCCAGCAGCACGGGACAGCTAACCACCGGGGAGCTGTTTTTT.